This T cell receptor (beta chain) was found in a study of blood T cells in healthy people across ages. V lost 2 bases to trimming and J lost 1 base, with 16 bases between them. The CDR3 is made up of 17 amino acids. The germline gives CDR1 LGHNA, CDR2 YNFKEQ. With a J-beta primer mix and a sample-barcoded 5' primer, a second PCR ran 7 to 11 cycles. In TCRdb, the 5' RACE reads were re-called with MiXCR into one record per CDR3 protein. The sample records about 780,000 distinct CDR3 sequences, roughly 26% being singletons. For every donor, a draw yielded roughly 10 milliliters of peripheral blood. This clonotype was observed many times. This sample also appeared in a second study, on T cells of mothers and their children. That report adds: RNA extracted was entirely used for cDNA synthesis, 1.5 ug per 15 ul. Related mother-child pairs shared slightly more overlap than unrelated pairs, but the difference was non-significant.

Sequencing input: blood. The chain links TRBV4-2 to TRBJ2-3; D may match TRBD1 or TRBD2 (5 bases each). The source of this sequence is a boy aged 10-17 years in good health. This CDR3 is CASSQRVKGRGTDTQYF. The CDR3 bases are TGTGCCAGCAGCCAAAGGGTCAAGGGGCGGGGCACAGATACGCAGTATTTT.